The 15 T cell receptor beta chains given below trace back to one sample, sequenced in a study of early T cells in non-severe SARS-CoV-2 infection. TCRdb redid the calling of the 5' RACE reads with MiXCR, one entry per CDR3 protein. The sample carries tens of thousands of distinct CDR3 sequences, roughly 18% recorded once. The specimen comprised whole blood, sampled at baseline. The source of these receptors is an adult who was a healthcare worker with PCR-confirmed SARS-CoV-2 infection or an uninfected control (not recorded which).

J is TRBJ1-6 and V is TRBV27; D is unclear. Germline CDR1 is MNHEY and CDR2 is SMNVEV (reference sequence). This CDR3 is built from 12 residues. V was pared by 4 bases and J by 9 bases, with 7 bases between. CDR3 protein: CASSSGSSPLHF. The DNA of the CDR3 is TGTGCCAGCAGTTCGGGAAGTTCACCCCTCCACTTT.

The chain joins TRBV19 to TRBJ2-7; 8 nucleotides line up with TRBD1. This CDR3 has 15 amino acids. CDR1 is LNHDA, CDR2 SQIVND, per germline (reference sequence). V shed 5 bases and J 5 bases; nucleotides not matched to a gene: 11. For the CDR3, the DNA is TGTGCCAGTAGTTCAGCGGACAGGGCGTCCCACGAGCAGTACTTC. This gives the protein CASSSADRASHEQYF.

This chain joins TRBV2 and TRBJ2-7; maybe TRBD1 (6 bases). This CDR3 spans 17 amino acids. V shed 2 bases and J shed 4 bases, with 21 bases lying between them. Germline V lookup: CDR1 SNHLY, CDR2 FYNNEI. The CDR3 region is CASSEPLGGQLSYEQYF. The CDR3 DNA reads as TGTGCCAGCAGTGAACCGCTTGGAGGACAGCTATCTTACGAGCAGTACTTC. The complete variable domain, with remaining parts taken from reference TRBV2 and TRBJ2-7, reads EPEVTQTPSHQVTQMGQEVILRCVPISNHLYFYWYRQILGQKVEFLVSFYNNEISEKSEIFDDQFSVERPDGSNFTLKIRSTKLEDSAMYFCASSEPLGGQLSYEQYFGPGTRLTVT.

This clonotype was detected only a few times. This sequence joins TRBV4-1 and TRBJ2-1; unclear D gene. The CDR3 totals 12 residues. Trimming cost V 4 bases and J 5 bases, with 6 bases left between them. Germline CDR1 is MGHRA and CDR2 is YSYEKL. CDR3 nucleotides: TGCGCCAGCAGCCTGATAAACAATGAGCAGTTCTTC. Translating it yields CASSLINNEQFF.

With regard to this clonotype: A much larger clone is a single base away; this may be a read error. DNA for the CDR3: TGTGCCAGGTCAGCCGCAGATACGCAGTATTTT. This translates into CARSAADTQYF. This chain joins TRBV18 and TRBJ2-3; D gene ambiguous. The CDR3 runs to 11 residues. The germline V and J ends were trimmed by 9 bases and 4 bases, with 8 bases remaining between them. Germline CDR1 is KGHSH and CDR2 is LQKENI.

This clonotype was seen only a few times. The chain has TRBV7-2 and TRBJ2-3; TRBD1 aligns across 7 bases. The CDR3 totals 14 residues. CDR1 is SGHTA and CDR2 is FQGNSA in the germline V gene. Trimming took 2 bases from V and 5 from J; bases not matched to a gene: 4. CDR3 amino acids: CASSLLPGGDTQYF. The CDR3 nucleotides are TGTGCCAGCAGCTTACTCCCAGGGGGAGATACGCAGTATTTT.

This clonotype has a count of ten or more. The chain uses TRBV20-1 and TRBJ2-1; a weak D match, TRBD1 (5 bases). V was trimmed by 1 base and J by 3 bases, leaving 13 bases between them. Germline V gene data show CDR1 as DFQATT and CDR2 as SNEGSKA (reference sequence). There are 15 residues in the CDR3. The CDR3: CSARVGAGNYNEQFF. The CDR3 DNA reads as TGCAGTGCTAGAGTTGGGGCAGGAAACTACAATGAGCAGTTCTTC.

This clonotype was found a few times. For the CDR3, the DNA is TGTGCCATCAGGGCCCTAGACGCCTACGAGCAGTACTTC. This gives the protein CAIRALDAYEQYF. This sequence joins TRBV10-3 and TRBJ2-7; D unresolved. V was cut by 6 bases and J by 2 bases, with 11 bases left in between. Germline V gene data show CDR1 as ENHRY and CDR2 as SYGVKD. The CDR3 length is 13 residues.

This clonotype occurred a few times. V and J are TRBV28 and TRBJ2-3; 12 nucleotides agree with TRBD1. Trimming removed 7 bases from V and 6 bases from J; junction bases left unmatched: 8. The germline gives CDR1 MDHEN, CDR2 SYDVKM. CDR3 size: 15 residues. The CDR3 DNA is TGTGCCAGCAACCCCGTGGGACAGGGGGCTGATACGCAGTATTTT. Translation: CASNPVGQGADTQYF.

This clonotype was counted between two and nine times. DNA of the CDR3: TGTGCCACCAGCAGGGATACTTCAGGCCAGCCCCAGCATTTT. Encoded protein: CATSRDTSGQPQHF. The V gene is TRBV15, the J gene TRBJ1-5; D gene ambiguous. This CDR3 has 14 amino acids. CDR1 is LNHNV and CDR2 is YYDKDF in the germline V gene (reference sequence). V was trimmed by 3 bases and J by 7 bases, leaving 13 bases between them.

The genes are TRBV5-1 and TRBJ2-1; D call uncertain. CDR3 length: 13 residues. V gave up 1 base and J gave up 6 bases, with 8 bases separating them. The germline V gene has CDR1 SGHRS and CDR2 YFSETQ. The CDR3 coding sequence is TGCGCCAGCAGCTTGCCGATGAGCAATGAGCAGTTCTTC. Translation: CASSLPMSNEQFF.

The chain recombines TRBV10-3 with TRBJ2-5; D ambiguous. Trimming took 4 bases from V and 5 from J, leaving 17 bases between them. The CDR3 is 15 amino acids. Germline-derived CDR1 and CDR2 are ENHRY and SYGVKD. As DNA, the CDR3 is TGTGCCATCAGTGCGTCTTATCGTGCGCCCGAGACCCAGTACTTC. Protein sequence: CAISASYRAPETQYF.

In this sample, this clonotype turned up many times. The chain combines TRBV7-6 with TRBJ2-7; D may be TRBD2 (5 bases). The CDR3 loop spans 12 amino acids. Trimming stripped 1 base from V and 6 bases from J, with 7 bases between. Germline CDR1 and CDR2: SGHVS and FNYEAQ. CDR3 sequence (DNA): TGTGCCAGCAGCTTAGACCGGGGCGAGCAGTACTTC. This sequence encodes CASSLDRGEQYF.

The rearrangement uses TRBV10-2 and TRBJ2-5; D remains unclear. The germline CDR1 and CDR2 sequences are WSHSY and SAAADI. The CDR3 is 15 residues long. V lost 2 bases and J 4 bases, leaving 14 bases between the germline ends. The CDR3 region is CASSETASLGETQYF. The CDR3 DNA is TGCGCCAGCAGTGAGACAGCCTCCCTAGGAGAGACCCAGTACTTC.

This clonotype was observed many times. This chain connects TRBV7-2 to TRBJ2-7; the match to TRBD1 covers 8 bases. V shed 4 bases, J shed 0 bases, and the junction held 8 bases outside the gene matches. This CDR3 spans 16 amino acids. Germline CDR1 reads SGHTA; CDR2 reads FQGNSA. CDR3 sequence: CASSSDLTGDSYEQYF. Written as DNA, the CDR3 is TGTGCCAGCAGCTCCGACCTGACAGGGGACTCCTACGAGCAGTACTTC. Combining the CDR3 with reference TRBV7-2 and TRBJ2-7 gives the whole variable domain GAGVSQSPSNKVTEKGKDVELRCDPISGHTALYWYRQSLGQGLEFLIYFQGNSAPDKSGLPSDRFSAERTGGSVSTLTIQRTQQEDSAVYLCASSSDLTGDSYEQYFGPGTRLTVT.